This T cell receptor (beta chain) was observed in a study of T cell responses to AZD1222 COVID-19 vaccine. Trimming removed 7 bases at V and 2 bases at J, with 17 bases between. In germline, CDR1 is MNHEY, CDR2 SVGAGI. CDR3 length: 15 amino acids. Generated by immunoSEQ multiplex PCR, the TCRdb table keeps only in-frame clones and is missing some. Of around 90,000 clones listed, roughly 85% were seen once; the top ten hold 6.3%. Findings of the study overall: At baseline, just five to seven AZD1222 recipients tested seropositive. Regions left unmutated in variants are reportedly the target of nearly half of spike-specific TCRs. Across the whole spike, CD4 TCRs peaked at regions 160-218 and 743-854. Spike-specific TCR depth and breadth grew after two AZD1222 doses.

Remarks on this clone: Its target is unknown.

The sequences come from peripheral blood, collected on day 0 of AZD1222 vaccination. The chain combines TRBV6-5 with TRBJ1-2; no definite D call. The sequence was obtained from an adult in good health. CDR3 DNA: TGTGCCAGCACCAGAGCGATGGGGAAAAACTATGGCTACACCTTC. It encodes CASTRAMGKNYGYTF.